This T cell receptor (beta chain) is drawn from a study of T cells in Graves' hyperthyroidism and ophthalmopathy. The TCR beta CDR3 regions underwent amplification using RNA transcripts as the source. The primer set for the first-round RT-PCR of the TCR CDR3 was HTBI. TCRdb reanalysed the multiplex PCR reads using MiXCR and keeps one entry per CDR3 protein. The sample records more than 350,000 distinct CDR3 sequences, 14% to 15% being singletons. The CDR3 is 15 amino acids. The V segment lost 4 bases and the J segment 0 bases; nucleotides outside the gene matches: 3. CDR1 is SEHNR and CDR2 is FQNEAQ in the germline V gene (reference sequence).

The chain recombines TRBV7-9 with TRBJ1-5, with 7 bases aligning to TRBD1. The sample taken for sequencing was blood. This receptor was obtained from a young woman with Graves' hyperthyroidism. CDR3 residues: CASSYGTDSNQPQHF. The DNA for the CDR3 is TGTGCCAGCAGCTATGGGACAGATAGCAATCAGCCCCAGCATTTT.